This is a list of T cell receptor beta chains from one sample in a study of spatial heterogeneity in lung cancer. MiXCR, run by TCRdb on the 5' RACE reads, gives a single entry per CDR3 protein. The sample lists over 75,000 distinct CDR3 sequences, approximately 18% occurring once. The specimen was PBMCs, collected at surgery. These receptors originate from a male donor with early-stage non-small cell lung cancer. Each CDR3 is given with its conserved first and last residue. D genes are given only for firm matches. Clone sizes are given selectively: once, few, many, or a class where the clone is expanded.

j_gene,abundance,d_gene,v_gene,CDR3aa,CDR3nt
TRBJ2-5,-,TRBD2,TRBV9,CASSPGTRGGNQETQYF,TGTGCCAGCAGCCCCGGCACCCGGGGGGGCAACCAAGAGACCCAGTACTTC
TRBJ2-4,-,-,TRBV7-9,CASSPATIIAKNIQYF,TGTGCCAGCAGCCCTGCCACGATAATAGCCAAAAACATTCAGTACTTC
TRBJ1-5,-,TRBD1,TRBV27,CASRGQGNQPQHF,TGTGCCAGCAGAGGACAGGGCAATCAGCCCCAGCATTTT
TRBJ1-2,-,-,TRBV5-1,CASSLEGFAGGYTF,TGCGCCAGCAGCTTGGAGGGTTTCGCAGGGGGCTACACCTTC
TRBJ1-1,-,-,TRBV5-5,CASSLAPGSHATEAFF,TGTGCCAGCAGCTTGGCCCCAGGCAGCCACGCGACTGAAGCTTTCTTT
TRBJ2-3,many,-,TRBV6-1,CASSDSTDTQYF,TGTGCCAGCAGTGATTCCACAGATACGCAGTATTTT
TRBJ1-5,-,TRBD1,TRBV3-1,CASSQQGVGSNQPQHF,TGTGCCAGCAGCCAACAGGGGGTCGGTAGCAATCAGCCCCAGCATTTT
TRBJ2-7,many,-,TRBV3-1,CASSQDQVGAREQYF,TGTGCCAGCAGCCAAGATCAGGTGGGCGCGCGGGAGCAGTACTTC
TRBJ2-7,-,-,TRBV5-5,CASSLEAESSYEQYF,TGTGCCAGCAGCTTGGAAGCGGAGAGCTCCTACGAGCAGTACTTC
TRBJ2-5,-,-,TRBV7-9,CASSLGSVQYF,TGTGCCAGCAGCTTGGGTTCAGTACAGTACTTC
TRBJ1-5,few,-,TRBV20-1,CSARASGPSNQPQHF,TGCAGTGCTAGAGCCTCCGGACCTAGCAATCAGCCCCAGCATTTT
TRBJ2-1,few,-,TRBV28,CASRGNNEQFF,TGTGCCAGCAGGGGCAACAATGAGCAGTTCTTC
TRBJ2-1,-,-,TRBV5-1,CASSLAGSYNEQFF,TGCGCCAGCTCACTAGCAGGCTCCTACAATGAGCAGTTCTTC
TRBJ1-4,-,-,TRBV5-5,CASSLAGREKLFF,TGTGCCAGCAGCTTGGCTGGGCGTGAAAAACTGTTTTTT
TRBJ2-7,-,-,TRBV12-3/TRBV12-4,CASSFTEGAYEQYF,TGTGCCAGCAGTTTCACTGAAGGGGCGTACGAGCAGTACTTC
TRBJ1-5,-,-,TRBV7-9,CASSLGDNSNQPQHF,TGTGCCAGCAGCTTAGGAGACAATAGCAATCAGCCCCAGCATTTT
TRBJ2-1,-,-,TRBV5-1,CASSLFGDYEQFF,TGCGCCAGCAGCTTGTTTGGGGACTATGAGCAGTTCTTC
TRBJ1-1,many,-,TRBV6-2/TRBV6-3,CATYPGLMNTEAFF,TGTGCCACCTACCCAGGGCTTATGAACACTGAAGCTTTCTTT
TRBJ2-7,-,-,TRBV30,CAWSVTYEQYF,TGTGCCTGGAGTGTAACGTACGAGCAGTACTTC
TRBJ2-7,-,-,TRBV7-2,CASSSMGVRHEQYF,TGTGCCAGCAGCTCTATGGGGGTGAGACACGAGCAGTACTTC
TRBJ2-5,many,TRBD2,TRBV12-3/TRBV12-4,CASSSTAGQETQYF,TGTGCCAGCAGTTCGACAGCGGGGCAAGAGACCCAGTACTTC
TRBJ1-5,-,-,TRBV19,CASSIVQGPQHF,TGTGCCAGTAGTATTGTGCAGGGGCCCCAGCATTTT